This TCR beta chain emerged from a study of T cell repertoires in cytomegalovirus infection (dated by TCRdb to 2018 to 2020). Regarding the complete study: Alongside well-studied HLA-B-restricted epitopes, the peptide stimulations were aimed at recently identified HLA-C-restricted CMV epitopes, whose presentation resists viral immunomodulation. The HLA type of each donor mattered for the analysis, because public TCR beta signatures pointed to carriage of CMV infection along with the matching HLA type.

Instrument used: Illumina HiSeq 1500. Through fastp at Q25 and MiXCR, TCRdb rebuilt clones from the public reads, retaining in-frame beta chains. Each CDR3 protein appears once, grouped with its most common genes and DNA. This sample has 900,000 to 950,000 distinct CDR3 sequences in its table, and roughly 31% of those were observed once. The leading ten clones occupy around 15% of the sample. Paper-wide results and their limitations: The ex vivo response was dominated by HLA-C-restricted CMV-specific TCR beta clonotypes, and the single most frequent clonotype in two of eight donors was supplied by these HLA-C-restricted clonotypes. In both this cohort and an independent cohort of 352 donors, the cumulative frequency of public TCR beta family members distinguished carriers of CMV infection plus the relevant HLA type.

Reading from cysteine to phenylalanine, the CDR3 counts 14 amino acids. This entry keeps only the CDR3 DNA: 42 bases, framed from base 1. The junction shows trimming of 6 bases on V and 5 bases on J, and the gene matches do not reach 9 bases of it. The germline V gene sets CDR1 to MNHEY and CDR2 to SVGEGT. Points on this clonotype: The antigen this receptor binds is unknown. Per-nucleotide qualities are absent, and no much larger clonotype sits a single base away.

Explained via the paper, the treatment or condition label denotes: in vitro stimulation with specific CMV peptide epitopes to enrich CMV-specific T cells. The receptor was isolated from a human donor in good health (CMV status not recorded). Some clones in this sample may be carry-over from other donors' samples. The specimen was cultured CD8+ T cells from PBMCs, collected from culture after CMV antigen stimulation. In this chain, TRBV6-2 or TRBV6-3 is recombined with TRBJ1-1, and 7 junctional nucleotides match TRBD1. Read as DNA, the sequence is TGTGCCAGCAGGCGACCGACAGGGTGGACTGAAGCTTTCTTT. Translated, this is CASRRPTGWTEAFF.